This T cell receptor beta chain was identified in a study of CD8 T cells in Susac syndrome. Of note for this clonotype: Its specificity is not known.

Germline V gene lookup returns CDR1 SEHNR and CDR2 FQNEAQ (reference sequence). This CDR3 contains 15 residues. The V and J ends lost 8 bases and 0 bases, in that order; junction bases with no gene match: 9. Notes on the study in general: The authors acknowledged that their TCR sequencing and HLA analysis involved a relatively small number of individuals.

Random hexamers were used to reverse transcribe roughly 0.45 to 1 ug of RNA. Amplification of TCR beta CDR3 spanned 54 Vbeta and 13 Jbeta via immunoSEQ multiplex PCR. TCRdb re-called the immunoSEQ multiplex PCR reads through MiXCR, storing one row per CDR3 protein. The repertoire includes some 120,000 distinct CDR3 sequences, approximately 94% of them detected once, and approximately 0.13% sits in the top ten. TCR beta from blood CD8+ and CD4+ T cells was sequenced. FACS enriched CD8+ TEMRA cells, while bulk CD8+ and CD4+ were negatively isolated. Specimen: CD4+ T cells from PBMCs. The gene calls are TRBV7-9 and TRBJ1-1, with 7 bases identical to TRBD1. This TCR came from a human donor with multiple sclerosis. DNA for the CDR3: TGTGCCAGCGGACCTAACAGGGGACTGAACACTGAAGCTTTCTTT. It yields the protein CASGPNRGLNTEAFF.